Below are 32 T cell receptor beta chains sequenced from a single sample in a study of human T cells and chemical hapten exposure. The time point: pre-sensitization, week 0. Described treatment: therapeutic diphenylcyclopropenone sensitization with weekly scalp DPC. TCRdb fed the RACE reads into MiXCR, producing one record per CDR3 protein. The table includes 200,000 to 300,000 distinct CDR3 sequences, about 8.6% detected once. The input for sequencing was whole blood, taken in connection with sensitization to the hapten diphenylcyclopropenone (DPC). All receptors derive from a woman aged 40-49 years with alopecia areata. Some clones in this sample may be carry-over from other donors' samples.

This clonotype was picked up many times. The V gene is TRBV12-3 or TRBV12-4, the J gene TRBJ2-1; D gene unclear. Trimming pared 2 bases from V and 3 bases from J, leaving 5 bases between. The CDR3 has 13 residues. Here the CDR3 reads CASSLQVYNEQFF. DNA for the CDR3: TGTGCCAGCAGTTTACAGGTCTACAATGAGCAGTTCTTC.

The CDR3 DNA sequence: TGTGCCACCAAGGACTCTGGGAGGGGTGGCTACACCTTC. Protein sequence: CATKDSGRGGYTF. The chain couples TRBV24-1 to TRBJ1-2; D is possibly TRBD1 (5 bases). From germline, CDR1 is KGHDR and CDR2 SFDVKD. This CDR3 comprises 13 residues. Trimming removed 8 bases from V and 7 bases from J, with 16 bases in between.

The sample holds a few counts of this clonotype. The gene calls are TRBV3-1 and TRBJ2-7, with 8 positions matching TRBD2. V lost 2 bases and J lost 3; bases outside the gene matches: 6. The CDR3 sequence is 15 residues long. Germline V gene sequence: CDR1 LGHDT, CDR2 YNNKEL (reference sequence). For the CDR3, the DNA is TGTGCCAGCAGCCAACGGACTAGCTTCAGCTACGAGCAGTACTTC. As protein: CASSQRTSFSYEQYF.

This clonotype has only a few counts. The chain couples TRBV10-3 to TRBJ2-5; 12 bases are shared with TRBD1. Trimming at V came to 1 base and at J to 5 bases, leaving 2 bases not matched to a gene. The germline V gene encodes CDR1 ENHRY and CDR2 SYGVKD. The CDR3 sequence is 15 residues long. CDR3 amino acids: CAISEWDRGQETQYF. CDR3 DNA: TGTGCCATCAGTGAGTGGGACAGGGGGCAGGAGACCCAGTACTTC.

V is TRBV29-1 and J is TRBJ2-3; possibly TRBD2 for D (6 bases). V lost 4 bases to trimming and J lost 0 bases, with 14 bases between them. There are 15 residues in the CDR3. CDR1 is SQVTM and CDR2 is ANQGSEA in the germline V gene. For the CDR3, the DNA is TGCAGCGTTGTTGATGGGGGGATTAGCACAGATACGCAGTATTTT. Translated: CSVVDGGISTDTQYF.

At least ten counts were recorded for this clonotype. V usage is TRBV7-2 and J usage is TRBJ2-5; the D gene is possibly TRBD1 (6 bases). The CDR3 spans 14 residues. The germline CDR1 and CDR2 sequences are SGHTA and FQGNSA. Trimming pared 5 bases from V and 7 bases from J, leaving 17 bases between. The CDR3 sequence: CASSLDRTWVTQYF. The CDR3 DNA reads TGTGCCAGCAGCCTGGACAGAACTTGGGTGACCCAGTACTTC.

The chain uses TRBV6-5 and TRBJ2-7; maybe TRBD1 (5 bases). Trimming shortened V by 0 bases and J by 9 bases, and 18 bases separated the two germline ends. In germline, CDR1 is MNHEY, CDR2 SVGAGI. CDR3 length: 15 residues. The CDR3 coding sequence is TGTGCCAGCAGTTACTCGGCAGGGTATAGTTCGGGGCAGTACTTC. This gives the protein CASSYSAGYSSGQYF.

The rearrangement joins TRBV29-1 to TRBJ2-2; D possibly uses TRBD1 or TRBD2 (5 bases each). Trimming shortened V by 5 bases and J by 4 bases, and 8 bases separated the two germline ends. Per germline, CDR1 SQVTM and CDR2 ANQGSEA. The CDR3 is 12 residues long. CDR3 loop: CSVRDGTGELFF. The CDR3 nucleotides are TGCAGCGTTCGGGACGGCACCGGGGAGCTGTTTTTT.

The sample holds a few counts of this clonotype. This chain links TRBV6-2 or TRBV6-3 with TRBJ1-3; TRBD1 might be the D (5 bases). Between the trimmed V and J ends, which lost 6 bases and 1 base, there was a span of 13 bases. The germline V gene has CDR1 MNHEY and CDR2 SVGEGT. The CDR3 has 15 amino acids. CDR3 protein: CASSYGHFSGNTIYF. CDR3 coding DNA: TGTGCCAGCAGCTATGGACATTTTTCTGGAAACACCATATATTTT.

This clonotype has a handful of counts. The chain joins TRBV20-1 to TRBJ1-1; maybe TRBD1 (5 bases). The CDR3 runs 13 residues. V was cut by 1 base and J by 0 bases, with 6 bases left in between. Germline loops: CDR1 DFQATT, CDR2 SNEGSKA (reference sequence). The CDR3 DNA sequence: TGCAGTGCTAGAGGGACATTGAACACTGAAGCTTTCTTT. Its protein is CSARGTLNTEAFF.

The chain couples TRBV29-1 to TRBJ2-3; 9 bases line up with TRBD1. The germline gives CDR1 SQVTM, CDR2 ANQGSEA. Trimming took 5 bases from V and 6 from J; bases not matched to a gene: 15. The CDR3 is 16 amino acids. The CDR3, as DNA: TGCAGCGTTCCACCCCCCACAGGGGGCGCCGGGGATACGCAGTATTTT. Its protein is CSVPPPTGGAGDTQYF.

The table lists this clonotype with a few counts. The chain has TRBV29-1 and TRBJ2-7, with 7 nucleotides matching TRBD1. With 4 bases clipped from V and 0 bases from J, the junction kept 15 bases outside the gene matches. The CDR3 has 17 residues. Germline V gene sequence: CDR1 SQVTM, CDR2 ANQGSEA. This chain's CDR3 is CSVVARTGAQSSYEQYF. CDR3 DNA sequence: TGCAGCGTTGTGGCCCGAACAGGGGCCCAAAGCTCCTACGAGCAGTACTTC.

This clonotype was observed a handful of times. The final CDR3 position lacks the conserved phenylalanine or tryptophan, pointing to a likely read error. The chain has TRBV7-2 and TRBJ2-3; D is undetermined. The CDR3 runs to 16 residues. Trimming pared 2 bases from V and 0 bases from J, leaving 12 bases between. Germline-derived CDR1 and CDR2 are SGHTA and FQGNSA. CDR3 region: CASSLSARLSTDTQYL. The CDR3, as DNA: TGTGCCAGCAGCTTAAGCGCGCGGCTGAGCACAGATACGCAGTATTTA.

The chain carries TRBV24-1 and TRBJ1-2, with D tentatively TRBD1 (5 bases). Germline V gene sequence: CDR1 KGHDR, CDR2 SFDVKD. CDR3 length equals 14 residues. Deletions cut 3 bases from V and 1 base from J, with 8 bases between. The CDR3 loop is CATSDRTLNYGYTF. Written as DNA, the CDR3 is TGTGCCACCAGTGATCGGACACTTAACTATGGCTACACCTTC.

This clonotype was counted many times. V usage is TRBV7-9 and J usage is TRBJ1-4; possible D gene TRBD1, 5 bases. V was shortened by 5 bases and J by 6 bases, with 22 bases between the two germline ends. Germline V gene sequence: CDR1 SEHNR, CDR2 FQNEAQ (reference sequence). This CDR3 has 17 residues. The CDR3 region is CASSLRATFRGDEKLFF. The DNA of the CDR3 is TGTGCCAGCAGCCTACGGGCGACCTTCCGAGGGGATGAAAAACTGTTTTTT.

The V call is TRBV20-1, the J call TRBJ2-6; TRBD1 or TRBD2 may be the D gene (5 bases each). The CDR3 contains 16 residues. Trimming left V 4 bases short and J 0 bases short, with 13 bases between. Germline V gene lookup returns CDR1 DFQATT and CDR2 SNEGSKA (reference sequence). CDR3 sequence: CSAKGAGLSGANVLTF. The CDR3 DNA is TGCAGTGCTAAAGGGGCAGGACTCTCTGGGGCCAACGTCCTGACTTTC.

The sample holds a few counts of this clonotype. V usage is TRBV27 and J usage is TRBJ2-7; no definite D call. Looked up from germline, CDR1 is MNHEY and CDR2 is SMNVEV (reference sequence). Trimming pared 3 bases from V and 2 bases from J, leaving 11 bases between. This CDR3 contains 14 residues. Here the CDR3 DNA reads TGTGCCAGCAGTTTTCACAGCTCCCCCTACGAGCAGTACTTC. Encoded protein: CASSFHSSPYEQYF.

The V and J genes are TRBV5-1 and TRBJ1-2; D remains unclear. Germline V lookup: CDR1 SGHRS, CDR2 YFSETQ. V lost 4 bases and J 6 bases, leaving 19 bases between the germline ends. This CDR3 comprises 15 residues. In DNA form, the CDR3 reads TGCGCCAGCAGCCTTACGGGCACTAATACCCATGGCTACACCTTC. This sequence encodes CASSLTGTNTHGYTF.

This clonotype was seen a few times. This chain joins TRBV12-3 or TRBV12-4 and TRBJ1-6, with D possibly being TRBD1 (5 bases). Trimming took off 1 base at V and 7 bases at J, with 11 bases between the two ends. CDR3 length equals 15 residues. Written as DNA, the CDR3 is TGTGCCAGCAGTTTAGTAGGGGCGACGAATTCACCCCTCCACTTT. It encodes CASSLVGATNSPLHF.

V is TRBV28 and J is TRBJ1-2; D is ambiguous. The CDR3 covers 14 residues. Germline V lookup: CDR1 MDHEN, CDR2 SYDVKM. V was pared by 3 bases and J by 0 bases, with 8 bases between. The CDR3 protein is CASSLGRSNYGYTF. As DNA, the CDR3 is TGTGCCAGCAGTTTGGGCAGGTCTAACTATGGCTACACCTTC.

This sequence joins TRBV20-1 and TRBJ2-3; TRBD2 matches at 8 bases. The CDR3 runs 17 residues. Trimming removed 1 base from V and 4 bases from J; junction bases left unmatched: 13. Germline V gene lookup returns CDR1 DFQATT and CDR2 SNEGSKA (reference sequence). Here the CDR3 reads CSARGPIAGRGADTQYF. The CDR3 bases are TGCAGTGCTAGAGGCCCAATAGCGGGAAGGGGCGCAGATACGCAGTATTTT.

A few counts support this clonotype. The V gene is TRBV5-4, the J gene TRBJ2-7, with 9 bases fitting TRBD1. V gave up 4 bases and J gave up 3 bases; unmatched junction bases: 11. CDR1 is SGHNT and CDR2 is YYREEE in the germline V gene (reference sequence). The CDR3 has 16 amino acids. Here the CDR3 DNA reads TGTGCCAGCAGCCGGACAACAGGGGGCGCACTCTACGAGCAGTACTTC. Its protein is CASSRTTGGALYEQYF. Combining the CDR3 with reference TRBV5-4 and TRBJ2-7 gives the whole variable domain ETGVTQSPTHLIKTRGQQVTLRCSSQSGHNTVSWYQQALGQGPQFIFQYYREEENGRGNFPPRFSGLQFPNYSSELNVNALELDDSALYLCASSRTTGGALYEQYFGPGTRLTVT.

The CDR3 sequence is CASSYSPEYYEQYF. DNA of the CDR3: TGTGCCAGCAGTTACTCGCCGGAATACTACGAGCAGTACTTC. The chain combines TRBV6-5 with TRBJ2-7, with unresolved D. The V gene's germline CDR1 is MNHEY and CDR2 SVGAGI. The CDR3 has 14 amino acids. The V end was cut by 0 bases, the J end by 3 bases, with 9 bases between.

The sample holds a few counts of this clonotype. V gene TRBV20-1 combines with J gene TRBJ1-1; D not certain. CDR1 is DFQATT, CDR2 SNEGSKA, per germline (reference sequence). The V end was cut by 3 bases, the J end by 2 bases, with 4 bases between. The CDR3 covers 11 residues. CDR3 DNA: TGCAGTGCTAGCCTAAACACTGAAGCTTTCTTT. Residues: CSASLNTEAFF.

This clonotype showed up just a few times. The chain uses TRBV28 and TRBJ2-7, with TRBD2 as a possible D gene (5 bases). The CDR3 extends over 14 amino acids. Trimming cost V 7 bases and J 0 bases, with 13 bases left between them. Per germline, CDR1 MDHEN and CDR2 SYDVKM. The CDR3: CASNRRGLSYEQYF. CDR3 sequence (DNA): TGTGCCAGCAACAGACGTGGACTCTCCTACGAGCAGTACTTC.

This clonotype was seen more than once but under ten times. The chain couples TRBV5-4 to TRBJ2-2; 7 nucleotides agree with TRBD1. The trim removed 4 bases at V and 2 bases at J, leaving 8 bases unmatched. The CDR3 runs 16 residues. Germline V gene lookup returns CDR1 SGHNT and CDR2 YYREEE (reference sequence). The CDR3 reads CASSTGTVDNTGELFF. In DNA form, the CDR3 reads TGTGCCAGCAGCACGGGGACAGTGGACAACACCGGGGAGCTGTTTTTT.

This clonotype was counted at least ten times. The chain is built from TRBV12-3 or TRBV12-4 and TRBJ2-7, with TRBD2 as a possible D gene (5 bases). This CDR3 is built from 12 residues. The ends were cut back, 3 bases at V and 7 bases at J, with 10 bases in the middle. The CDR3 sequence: CASSFTGLEQYF. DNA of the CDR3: TGTGCCAGCAGTTTTACGGGATTGGAGCAGTACTTC.

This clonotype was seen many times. Here the CDR3 DNA reads TGTGCCAGCAGAACAGGCTCCTACGAGCAGTACTTC. This codes for CASRTGSYEQYF. V usage is TRBV12-3 or TRBV12-4 and J usage is TRBJ2-7; weak D call: TRBD1 (5 bases). Trimming stripped 6 bases from V and 0 bases from J, with 6 bases between. This CDR3 is 12 amino acids long.

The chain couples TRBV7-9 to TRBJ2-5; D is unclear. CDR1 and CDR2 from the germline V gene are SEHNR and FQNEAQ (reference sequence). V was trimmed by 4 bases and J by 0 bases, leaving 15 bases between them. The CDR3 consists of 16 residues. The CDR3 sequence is CASSSQVNSYQETQYF. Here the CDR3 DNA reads TGTGCCAGCAGCTCGCAGGTCAACTCGTACCAAGAGACCCAGTACTTC.

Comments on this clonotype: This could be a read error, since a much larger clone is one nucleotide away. The CDR3 region has the DNA TGTGCCAGCAGCTGGGGCTTCAACACTGAAGCTTTCTTT. Its translation is CASSWGFNTEAFF. The chain joins TRBV7-2 to TRBJ1-1; D is perhaps TRBD1 (5 bases). Germline V lookup: CDR1 SGHTA, CDR2 FQGNSA. The CDR3 contains 13 residues. V was clipped by 4 bases and J by 2 bases, with 8 bases between them.

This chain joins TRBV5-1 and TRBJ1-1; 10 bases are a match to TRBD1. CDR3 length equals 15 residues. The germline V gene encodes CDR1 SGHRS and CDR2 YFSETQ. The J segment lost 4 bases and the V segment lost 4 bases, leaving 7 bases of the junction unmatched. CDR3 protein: CASSERQGARTEAFF. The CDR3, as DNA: TGCGCCAGCAGCGAAAGACAGGGGGCGCGCACTGAAGCTTTCTTT.

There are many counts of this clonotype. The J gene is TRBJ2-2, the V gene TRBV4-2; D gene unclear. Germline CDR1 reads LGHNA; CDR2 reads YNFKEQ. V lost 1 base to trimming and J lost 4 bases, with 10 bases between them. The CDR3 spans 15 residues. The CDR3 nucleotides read TGTGCCAGCAGCCAAGGGAGTAGCCCCACCGGGGAGCTGTTTTTT. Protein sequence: CASSQGSSPTGELFF.